The rows below give T cell receptor beta chains drawn from one sample of a study of shared clonotypes between healthy human individuals. TCRdb keeps only in-frame clones here, not all; method: immunoSEQ multiplex PCR. Of about 2.1 million clones listed, about 93% are singletons. Sequencing input: naive CD8+ T cells from PBMCs. These receptors originate from a young man in good health. Some clones in this sample may be carry-over from other donors' samples. The CDR3 runs from the conserved cysteine through the conserved F or W. The D gene is left open where the match is weak. Where a row states a size, it is once, few, many or the class of an expanded clone; other rows omit it.

clone size	V gene	J gene	D gene	CDR3 protein	CDR3 DNA
-	TRBV28	TRBJ1-1	-	CASSLYEDAEAFF	TGTGCCAGCAGTTTATATGAGGACGCTGAAGCTTTCTTT
-	TRBV30	TRBJ1-2	-	CAWSEGRLEDGYTF	TGTGCCTGGAGTGAGGGCCGTTTAGAGGATGGCTACACCTTC
-	TRBV28	TRBJ2-5	-	CASKPGTQETQYF	TGTGCCAGCAAACCCGGGACGCAAGAGACCCAGTACTTC
-	TRBV27	TRBJ1-2	-	CASTPTGLGWDGYTF	TGTGCCAGCACACCAACGGGTCTAGGATGGGATGGCTACACCTTC
-	TRBV5-4	TRBJ2-3	TRBD2	CASSLIAGGGTDTQYF	TGTGCCAGCAGCTTGATAGCGGGAGGAGGCACAGATACGCAGTATTTT
-	TRBV9	TRBJ1-2	TRBD1	CASSVASGTVIREDGYTF	TGTGCCAGCAGCGTAGCGTCCGGGACAGTAATTAGAGAGGACGGCTACACCTTC
-	TRBV27	TRBJ1-2	-	CASSATGTYGYTF	TGTGCCAGCAGTGCGACCGGGACCTATGGCTACACCTTC
-	TRBV5-1	TRBJ2-7	-	CASSLTRAGDLYEQYF	TGCGCCAGCAGCTTAACACGGGCAGGGGATTTGTACGAGCAGTACTTC
-	TRBV27	TRBJ2-6	-	CASSLSYRAGANVLTF	TGTGCCAGCAGTTTATCGTACAGGGCTGGGGCCAACGTCCTGACTTTC
-	TRBV7-2	TRBJ2-7	TRBD2	CASSFGLGSYEQYF	TGTGCCAGCAGCTTCGGACTAGGGTCTTACGAGCAGTACTTC
-	TRBV28	TRBJ1-1	-	CASSPVDGFLNTEAFF	TGTGCCAGCAGTCCCGTCGACGGTTTCTTGAACACTGAAGCTTTCTTT
-	TRBV7-9	TRBJ2-5	TRBD1	CASSTSRTGQETQYF	TGTGCCAGCAGCACCTCCAGGACAGGACAAGAGACCCAGTACTTC
-	TRBV7-9	TRBJ2-7	TRBD1	CASSYGTEIFYEQYF	TGTGCCAGCAGCTACGGGACAGAAATTTTTTACGAGCAGTACTTC
-	TRBV5-4	TRBJ2-5	-	CASSLAAIQETQYF	TGTGCCAGCAGCTTGGCCGCGATACAAGAGACCCAGTACTTC
-	TRBV5-1	TRBJ2-7	-	CDSHEQYF	TGCGACTCACACGAGCAGTACTTC
-	TRBV4-1	TRBJ2-1	TRBD2	CASSQDRTSGREEQFF	TGCGCCAGCAGCCAAGATAGGACTAGCGGGAGAGAGGAGCAGTTCTTC
-	TRBV9	TRBJ2-7	TRBD1	CASSSPGQTYEQYF	TGTGCCAGCAGCTCCCCGGGACAGACCTACGAGCAGTACTTC
once	TRBV19	TRBJ2-7	-	CASSPTQREQYF	TGTGCCAGTAGTCCTACTCAGCGGGAGCAGTACTTC
-	TRBV7-7	TRBJ2-1	TRBD2	CASSLESVASGTGGSYNEQFF	TGTGCCAGCAGCTTAGAGAGTGTGGCTAGCGGGACCGGCGGCTCCTACAATGAGCAGTTCTTC
-	TRBV10-1	TRBJ2-2	-	CASSDQRNTGELFF	TGCGCCAGCAGTGACCAGCGGAACACCGGGGAGCTGTTTTTT
-	TRBV7-3	TRBJ2-2	-	CASSPNRQAQGELFF	TGTGCCAGCAGCCCTAATCGACAGGCTCAAGGGGAGCTGTTTTTT
-	TRBV4-2	TRBJ2-7	TRBD1	CASSPGTGVLSEQYF	TGTGCCAGCAGCCCCGGGACAGGGGTTCTAAGCGAGCAGTACTTC
-	TRBV6-6	TRBJ1-2	TRBD1	CASSFDLQGVVGGYTF	TGTGCCAGCAGTTTTGACTTACAGGGGGTGGTCGGTGGCTACACCTTC
-	TRBV13	TRBJ2-7	-	CASSLGRDVRYEQYF	TGTGCCAGCAGCTTAGGGCGGGATGTCAGGTACGAGCAGTACTTC
-	TRBV7-9	TRBJ2-7	-	CASSFKPYEQYF	TGTGCCAGCAGCTTTAAACCGTACGAGCAGTACTTC
-	TRBV7-8	TRBJ2-7	-	CASSLGGWATSYEQYF	TGTGCCAGCAGCCTCGGAGGGTGGGCCACTTCCTACGAGCAGTACTTC
-	TRBV19	TRBJ2-3	-	CASSPDLGFLGAGTQYF	TGTGCCAGTAGTCCGGATTTGGGCTTTCTTGGGGCGGGTACGCAGTATTTT
-	TRBV10-3	TRBJ2-3	-	CAIRPGRTTDTQYF	TGTGCCATCAGGCCGGGACGAACTACAGATACGCAGTATTTT
-	TRBV7-9	TRBJ2-7	-	CASSTLLGSLIDEQYF	TGTGCCAGCAGCACCCTCCTGGGGTCCCTAATAGACGAGCAGTACTTC
-	TRBV18	TRBJ1-4	TRBD1	CASSPPTGAGEKLFF	TGTGCCAGCTCACCACCGACAGGGGCTGGGGAAAAACTGTTTTTT
-	TRBV19	TRBJ1-1	-	CASSIRSQPNTEAFF	TGTGCCAGTAGTATTAGAAGCCAGCCGAACACTGAAGCTTTCTTT
-	TRBV4-1	TRBJ2-7	-	CASSQDPPLGYEQYF	TGCGCCAGCAGCCAAGACCCGCCGTTGGGCTACGAGCAGTACTTC
-	TRBV2	TRBJ1-4	-	CASSSDRLQVNEKLFF	TGTGCCAGCAGTTCCGACAGGCTCCAGGTCAATGAAAAACTGTTTTTT
-	TRBV5-8	TRBJ1-5	TRBD1	CASSLVTGGRSQPQHF	TGTGCCAGCAGCTTGGTTACAGGGGGCAGGAGTCAGCCCCAGCATTTT
-	TRBV7-9	TRBJ2-7	-	CASSFGTLAYEQYF	TGTGCCAGCAGCTTTGGGACTTTGGCCTACGAGCAGTACTTC
-	TRBV4-3	TRBJ1-1	TRBD1	CASSQDRDRVVTEAFF	TGCGCCAGCAGCCAAGATAGAGACAGGGTGGTTACTGAAGCTTTCTTT
-	TRBV5-1	TRBJ2-3	-	CASSLGGADTQYF	TGCGCCAGCAGCTTGGGGGGAGCAGATACGCAGTATTTT
-	TRBV27	TRBJ2-1	-	CACSLGGSSYNEQFF	TGTGCCTGCTCCCTAGGCGGAAGCTCCTACAATGAGCAGTTCTTC
-	TRBV15	TRBJ2-1	TRBD2	CATSRLAGVSYNEQFF	TGTGCCACCTCGAGACTAGCGGGAGTATCCTACAATGAGCAGTTCTTC
-	TRBV19	TRBJ1-2	-	CASSILGATNYGYTF	TGTGCCAGTAGTATCCTGGGGGCAACTAACTATGGCTACACCTTC
-	TRBV4-2	TRBJ1-4	-	CASSQEGVGRGEKLFF	TGTGCCAGCAGCCAAGAAGGGGTGGGACGGGGTGAAAAACTGTTTTTT
-	TRBV4-1	TRBJ1-6	-	CASSPTPPGSISGSPLHF	TGCGCCAGCAGCCCGACGCCCCCGGGCAGCATCTCAGGTTCACCCCTCCACTTT
-	TRBV4-1	TRBJ2-7	-	CASSQGVTSSYEQYF	TGCGCCAGCAGCCAAGGGGTGACTAGCTCCTACGAGCAGTACTTC
-	TRBV7-3	TRBJ1-2	-	CASNTNYGYTF	TGTGCCAGCAACACTAACTATGGCTACACCTTC
-	TRBV4-3	TRBJ1-5	TRBD1	CASSQDRGSYQPQHF	TGCGCCAGCAGCCAGGACAGGGGATCATATCAGCCCCAGCATTTT
-	TRBV7-9	TRBJ2-7	-	CASSHQTDYEQYF	TGTGCCAGCAGCCACCAGACTGACTACGAGCAGTACTTC
once	TRBV7-9	TRBJ1-5	-	CASSGPGPDGNQPQHF	TGTGCCAGCAGCGGTCCGGGCCCCGACGGCAATCAGCCCCAGCATTTT
-	TRBV4-3	TRBJ2-6	-	CASSPRRGSGANVLTF	TGCGCCAGCAGCCCCAGAAGAGGGTCTGGGGCCAACGTCCTGACTTTC
-	TRBV19	TRBJ1-5	TRBD1	CASRGQASNQPQHF	TGTGCCAGTAGGGGACAGGCTAGCAATCAGCCCCAGCATTTT
-	TRBV27	TRBJ1-5	TRBD1	CASSVAGGTQPQHF	TGTGCCAGCAGTGTTGCAGGGGGAACTCAGCCCCAGCATTTT
-	TRBV27	TRBJ2-7	-	CASSLRGTPYEQYF	TGTGCCAGCAGTTTACGGGGGACCCCTTACGAGCAGTACTTC
once	TRBV7-9	TRBJ2-7	TRBD2	CATEGGRGNVHEQYF	TGTGCCACCGAAGGAGGGAGGGGAAACGTCCACGAGCAGTACTTC
-	TRBV25-1	TRBJ1-4	-	CASSGHTTNEKLFF	TGTGCCAGCAGTGGACACACGACTAATGAAAAACTGTTTTTT
-	TRBV6-1	TRBJ2-7	-	CASSERGGTYEQYF	TGTGCCAGCAGTGAACGTGGGGGCACCTACGAGCAGTACTTC
-	TRBV7-2	TRBJ1-1	-	CASSYTRENTEAFF	TGTGCCAGCAGTTATACCAGGGAGAACACTGAAGCTTTCTTT